These 25 T cell receptor beta chains came from one sample sequenced in a study of shared clonotypes between healthy human individuals (dated by TCRdb to 2018 to 2021). The library was obtained by the immunoSEQ multiplex PCR assay. TCRdb stores this immuneACCESS table with in-frame sequences only. Part of the clones is absent; in the studies checked, under half of the shortfall reflects unresolved V genes, and no reason is known for the rest. The sample records about 110,000 clones, around 65% of which are singletons. Approximately 25% of the sample is in the top ten clones. The sample comprised memory CD8+ T cells sorted from blood. Explained via the paper, the cell subset or site label denotes: CD45RO+ cells pooled with CCR7-negative TemRA cells. These receptors all stem from a young woman in good health.

There are a few counts of this clone. The chain recombines TRBV19 with TRBJ2-3; TRBD1 might be the D (5 bases). V was cut by 11 bases and J by 6 bases, with 27 bases left in between. CDR3 length equals 16 residues. The V gene's germline CDR1 is LNHDA and CDR2 SQIVND (reference sequence). The chain's CDR3 is CASGANRAPRPDTQYF. As DNA, the CDR3 is TGTGCCTCTGGGGCAAATCGGGCCCCTAGGCCTGATACGCAGTATTTT.

The chain recombines TRBV4-1 with TRBJ2-2; 8 bases match TRBD2. CDR1 MGHRA and CDR2 YSYEKL come from the germline V gene. Germline trimming cut 2 bases from V and 6 bases from J; bases unmatched to any gene: 8. CDR3 length equals 16 residues. The CDR3 DNA reads TGCGCCAGCAGCCAAAAAAAGAAGCGGGAGCCCGGGGAGCTGTTTTTT. This codes for CASSQKKKREPGELFF.

V gene TRBV28 combines with J gene TRBJ1-1; D is unclear. This CDR3 spans 11 amino acids. The germline gives CDR1 MDHEN, CDR2 SYDVKM. V lost 4 bases to trimming and J lost 4 bases, with 4 bases between them. CDR3 protein: CASSWFTEAFF. In DNA form, the CDR3 reads TGTGCCAGCAGTTGGTTCACTGAAGCTTTCTTT.

V and J are TRBV5-1 and TRBJ2-7; TRBD2 aligns across 7 bases. After removal of 0 bases from V and 6 bases from J, the junction contained 6 bases not matched to a gene. Per the germline V gene, CDR1 is SGHRS and CDR2 is YFSETQ. The CDR3 runs 14 residues. CDR3 amino acids: CASSLVGGPFEQYF. For the CDR3, the DNA is TGCGCCAGCAGCTTGGTGGGAGGGCCTTTCGAGCAGTACTTC.

This clone has only a few counts. The CDR3 sequence is CASSDSRGGNTDTQYF. CDR3 DNA: TGTGCCAGCAGTGACTCCCGCGGAGGGAACACAGATACGCAGTATTTT. The chain joins TRBV6-4 to TRBJ2-3; a possible D gene is TRBD2 (6 bases). CDR3 size: 16 residues. CDR1 is MRHNA, CDR2 SNTAGT, per germline. The V end lost 0 bases, the J end lost 2 bases, and 12 bases lay between the germline ends.

In this sample, this clone turned up once. The chain recombines TRBV21-1 with TRBJ2-7; TRBD1 is the table's D call and was not checked against the DNA. TRBV21-1 is listed as a pseudogene. There are 17 residues in the CDR3. CDR3 DNA: TGTGCCAGCGGAGACGTGGGGACAGACCCCACTAACTACGAGCAGTACTTC. It is translated as CASGDVGTDPTNYEQYF.

The J gene is TRBJ1-6, the V gene TRBV28, with D unclear. The CDR3 runs 15 residues. The ends were cut back, 8 bases at V and 0 bases at J, with 11 bases in the middle. The germline CDR1 and CDR2 sequences are MDHEN and SYDVKM. This CDR3 is CASRLGSSYNSPLHF. The CDR3 nucleotides are TGTGCCAGCCGCCTAGGGAGCTCCTATAATTCACCCCTCCACTTT. The whole variable domain, filled in from reference TRBV28 and TRBJ1-6, reads DVKVTQSSRYLVKRTGEKVFLECVQDMDHENMFWYRQDPGLGLRLIYFSYDVKMKEKGDIPEGYSVSREKKERFSLILESASTNQTSMYLCASRLGSSYNSPLHFGNGTRLTVT.

Ten or more counts support this clone. The rearrangement links TRBV6-4 to TRBJ2-3; D unclear. CDR1 is MRHNA, CDR2 SNTAGT, per germline. V lost 0 bases, J lost 1 base, and 11 bases lay in between. CDR3 length: 16 amino acids. The CDR3 region has the DNA TGTGCCAGCAGTGACTCGACTTCTGGGGGCACAGATACGCAGTATTTT. Its translation: CASSDSTSGGTDTQYF.

The chain is built from TRBV28 and TRBJ1-2; D is unclear. There are 14 residues in the CDR3. Trimming took 5 bases from V and 4 from J, leaving 14 bases between them. Germline-derived CDR1 and CDR2 are MDHEN and SYDVKM. CDR3 nucleotide sequence: TGTGCCAGCAGTATCCTGACTCCCAGCTATGGCTACACCTTC. Protein sequence: CASSILTPSYGYTF.

The table lists this clone with many counts. The DNA of the CDR3 is TGCGCCAGCAGCTCGTCGCCCAACACTGAAGCTTTCTTT. Its protein is CASSSSPNTEAFF. V is TRBV5-1 and J is TRBJ1-1; D is unclear. In germline, CDR1 is SGHRS, CDR2 YFSETQ. This CDR3 has 13 amino acids. V gave up 3 bases and J gave up 2 bases, with 8 bases separating them.

This clone has a single count. This sequence joins TRBV4-2 and TRBJ2-7, with D possibly TRBD2 on 6 matching bases. The CDR3 is 12 amino acids. In germline, CDR1 is LGHNA, CDR2 YNFKEQ. V was clipped by 5 bases and J by 6 bases, with 11 bases between them. CDR3 region: CASSLGEAEQYF. CDR3 in DNA: TGTGCCAGCAGCTTGGGGGAGGCCGAGCAGTACTTC.

V usage is TRBV5-4 and J usage is TRBJ1-1, with D possibly matching TRBD1 (5 bases). This CDR3 is 18 amino acids long. V was shortened by 4 bases and J by 0 bases, with 22 bases between the two germline ends. Germline CDR1 SGHNT, CDR2 YYREEE (reference sequence). CDR3 nucleotide sequence: TGTGCCAGCAGCCTTGACAGTCTACCGGCTACCCTGAACACTGAAGCTTTCTTT. The encoded protein is CASSLDSLPATLNTEAFF.

CDR3 region: CASSSGQASSYNEQFF. Written as DNA, the CDR3 is TGTGCCAGCAGCTCGGGACAGGCGAGCTCCTACAATGAGCAGTTCTTC. This sequence joins TRBV7-9 and TRBJ2-1; 8 bases are shared with TRBD1. Germline CDR1 reads SEHNR; CDR2 reads FQNEAQ (reference sequence). With V trimmed by 4 bases and J by 0 bases, 5 bases remained unmatched. This CDR3 has 16 residues. Together with reference TRBV7-9 and TRBJ2-1, the CDR3 gives the full variable domain: DTGVSQNPRHKITKRGQNVTFRCDPISEHNRLYWYRQTLGQGPEFLTYFQNEAQLEKSRLLSDRFSAERPKGSFSTLEIQRTEQGDSAMYLCASSSGQASSYNEQFFGPGTRLTVL.

This rearrangement joins TRBV5-4 to TRBJ2-7; D unresolved. There are 15 residues in the CDR3. Trimming left V 2 bases short and J 5 bases short, with 17 bases between. In germline, CDR1 is SGHNT, CDR2 YYREEE (reference sequence). CDR3 in DNA: TGTGCCAGCAGCTTTTTTTCTGGTGGGGTTGACGAGCAGTACTTC. Protein: CASSFFSGGVDEQYF.

This clone was seen more than once but under ten times. CDR3 sequence: CASTRLSYVPYF. The CDR3 DNA reads TGTGCCAGCACCCGACTTTCTTATGTCCCGTACTTC. The genes are TRBV7-9 and TRBJ2-7; no clear D gene. This CDR3 region has 12 residues. Trimming took 7 bases from V and 12 from J, leaving 19 bases between them. Germline assignment: CDR1 SEHNR and CDR2 FQNEAQ (reference sequence).

J is TRBJ1-5 and V is TRBV19, with a possible D match to TRBD1 (6 bases). CDR1 and CDR2 from the germline V gene are LNHDA and SQIVND (reference sequence). V lost 5 bases and J 6 bases, leaving 23 bases between the germline ends. The CDR3 totals 17 residues. The chain's CDR3 is CASSYFSAGASGQPQHF. The CDR3 DNA sequence: TGTGCCAGTAGTTATTTTTCCGCGGGGGCTAGCGGTCAGCCCCAGCATTTT.

The genes are TRBV7-9 and TRBJ2-7; perhaps TRBD1 as D (5 bases). Germline V gene data show CDR1 as SEHNR and CDR2 as FQNEAQ (reference sequence). CDR3 length equals 12 residues. Between the trimmed V and J ends, which lost 1 base and 5 bases, there was a span of 6 bases. The CDR3: CASSLGQNEQYF. The CDR3 DNA is TGTGCCAGCAGCTTAGGACAGAACGAGCAGTACTTC.

In this sample, this clone turned up once. The chain combines TRBV18 with TRBJ2-2; D might be TRBD2 (6 bases). The germline V gene encodes CDR1 KGHSH and CDR2 LQKENI. The CDR3 covers 19 residues. V lost 1 base and J 5 bases, leaving 23 bases between the germline ends. CDR3 sequence: CASSPHLLQERAITGELFF. DNA for the CDR3: TGTGCCAGCTCACCACACCTGCTGCAGGAGCGGGCCATAACCGGGGAGCTGTTTTTT.

This chain uses TRBV7-9 with TRBJ2-3; D is undetermined. The CDR3 is made up of 14 amino acids. Germline CDR1 and CDR2: SEHNR and FQNEAQ (reference sequence). V was shortened by 1 base and J by 2 bases, with 7 bases between the two germline ends. CDR3 bases: TGTGCCAGCAGCTTAGTCCTATTCACAGATACGCAGTATTTT. This encodes CASSLVLFTDTQYF. Full variable domain (remainder filled in from reference TRBV7-9 and TRBJ2-3): DTGVSQNPRHKITKRGQNVTFRCDPISEHNRLYWYRQTLGQGPEFLTYFQNEAQLEKSRLLSDRFSAERPKGSFSTLEIQRTEQGDSAMYLCASSLVLFTDTQYFGPGTRLTVL.

This chain links TRBV25-1 with TRBJ2-7, with D maybe TRBD1 (6 bases). The germline V gene encodes CDR1 MGHDK and CDR2 SYGVNS. V dropped 1 base and J dropped 2 bases, with 12 bases sitting between them. This CDR3 is built from 15 residues. CDR3 residues: CASSESAQGTYEQYF. CDR3 DNA sequence: TGTGCCAGCAGTGAATCCGCACAGGGTACCTACGAGCAGTACTTC.

This chain connects TRBV6-1 to TRBJ2-7, with TRBD1 matching over 9 bases. The V segment lost 10 bases and the J segment 1 base; nucleotides outside the gene matches: 11. Germline V gives CDR1 MNHNS, CDR2 SASEGT. The CDR3 is 15 residues long. The CDR3 DNA sequence: TGTGCCACCGCGGCCTCCGGGACAGGGTCCTACGAGCAGTACTTC. It translates to CATAASGTGSYEQYF.

This clone is a singleton in its sample. The genes are TRBV11-1 and TRBJ2-7; 8 nucleotides match TRBD1. J gave up 11 bases and V 5 bases, and 11 bases lay outside the gene matches. The germline gives CDR1 SGHAT, CDR2 FQDESV (reference sequence). This CDR3 has 13 amino acids. Here the CDR3 reads CASSPSGPGQEYF. The CDR3 DNA reads TGTGCCAGCAGCCCCAGCGGACCGGGACAGGAGTACTTC.

The rearrangement joins TRBV7-6 to TRBJ1-1; TRBD1 might be the D (5 bases). V was clipped by 5 bases and J by 1 base, with 8 bases between them. Germline V gene sequence: CDR1 SGHVS, CDR2 FNYEAQ. The CDR3 totals 13 residues. The CDR3 reads CASSVGTNTEAFF. For the CDR3, the DNA is TGTGCCAGCAGCGTCGGGACGAACACTGAAGCTTTCTTT. The variable domain in full, completed from reference TRBV7-6 and TRBJ1-1, reads GAGVSQSPRYKVTKRGQDVALRCDPISGHVSLYWYRQALGQGPEFLTYFNYEAQQDKSGLPNDRFSAERPEGSISTLTIQRTEQRDSAMYRCASSVGTNTEAFFGQGTRLTVV.

The sample holds many counts of this clone. V usage is TRBV6-4 and J usage is TRBJ2-3; TRBD1 or TRBD2 may be the D gene (5 bases each). CDR1 is MRHNA, CDR2 SNTAGT, per germline. The CDR3 is made up of 15 amino acids. Trimming took 4 bases from V and 0 from J, leaving 11 bases between them. CDR3: CASSGGDGSTDTQYF. CDR3 in DNA: TGTGCCAGCAGTGGAGGGGACGGAAGCACAGATACGCAGTATTTT.

The genes are TRBV5-1 and TRBJ2-1, with 7 positions matching TRBD1. Trimming removed 3 bases from V and 7 bases from J; junction bases left unmatched: 13. The CDR3 covers 16 residues. Germline V CDR1 and CDR2: SGHRS, YFSETQ. The CDR3 region has the DNA TGCGCCAGCAGCTGGCACGGGAAGGGGGCGACGAATGAGCAGTTCTTC. This encodes CASSWHGKGATNEQFF.